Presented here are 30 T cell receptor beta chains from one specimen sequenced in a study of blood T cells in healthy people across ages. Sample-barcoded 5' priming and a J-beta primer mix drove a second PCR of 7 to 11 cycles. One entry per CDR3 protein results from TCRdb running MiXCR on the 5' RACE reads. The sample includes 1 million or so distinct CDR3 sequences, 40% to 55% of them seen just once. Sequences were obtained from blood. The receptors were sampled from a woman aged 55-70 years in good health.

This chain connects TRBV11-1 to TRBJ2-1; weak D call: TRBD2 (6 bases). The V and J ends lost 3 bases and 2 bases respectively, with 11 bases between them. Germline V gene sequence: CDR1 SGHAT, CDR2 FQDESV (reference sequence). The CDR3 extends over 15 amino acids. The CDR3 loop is CASSLGGGTYNEQFF. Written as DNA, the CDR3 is TGTGCCAGCAGCTTGGGGGGTGGGACCTACAATGAGCAGTTCTTC.

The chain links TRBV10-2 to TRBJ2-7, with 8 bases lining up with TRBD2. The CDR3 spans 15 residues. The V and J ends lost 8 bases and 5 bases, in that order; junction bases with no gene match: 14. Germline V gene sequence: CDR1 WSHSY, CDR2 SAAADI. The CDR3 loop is CASLTPGTRGNEQYF. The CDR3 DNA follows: TGCGCCAGCTTAACCCCCGGGACTAGAGGGAACGAGCAGTACTTC.

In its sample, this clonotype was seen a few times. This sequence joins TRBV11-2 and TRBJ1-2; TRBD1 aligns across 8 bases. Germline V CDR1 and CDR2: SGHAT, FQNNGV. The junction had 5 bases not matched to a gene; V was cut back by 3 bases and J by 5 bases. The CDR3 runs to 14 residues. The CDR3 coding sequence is TGTGCCAGCAGCTTGTCAGGGGGCAGTTATGGCTACACCTTC. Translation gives CASSLSGGSYGYTF.

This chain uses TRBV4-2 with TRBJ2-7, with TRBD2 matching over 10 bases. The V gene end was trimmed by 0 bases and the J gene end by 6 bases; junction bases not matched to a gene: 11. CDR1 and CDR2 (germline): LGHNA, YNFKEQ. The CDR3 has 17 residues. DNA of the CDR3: TGTGCCAGCAGCCAAGAGACGGAGCTAGCGGGAGTTTTCGAGCAGTACTTC. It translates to CASSQETELAGVFEQYF.

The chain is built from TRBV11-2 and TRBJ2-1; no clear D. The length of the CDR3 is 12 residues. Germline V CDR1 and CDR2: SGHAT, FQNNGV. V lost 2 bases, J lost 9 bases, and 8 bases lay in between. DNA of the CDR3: TGTGCCAGCAGCTTATTCTACTCTGAGCAGTTCTTC. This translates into CASSLFYSEQFF.

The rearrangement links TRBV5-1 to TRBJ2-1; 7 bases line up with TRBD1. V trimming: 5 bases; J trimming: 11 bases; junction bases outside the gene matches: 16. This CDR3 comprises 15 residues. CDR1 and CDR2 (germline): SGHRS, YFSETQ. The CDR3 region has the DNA TGCGCCAGCAGTCCCGGGACAGCCTCAGTACATAAGCAGTTCTTC. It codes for CASSPGTASVHKQFF.

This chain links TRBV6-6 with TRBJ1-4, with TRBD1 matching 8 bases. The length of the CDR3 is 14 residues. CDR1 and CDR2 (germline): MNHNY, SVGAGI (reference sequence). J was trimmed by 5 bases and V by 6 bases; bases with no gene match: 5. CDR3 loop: CASRETGANEKLFF. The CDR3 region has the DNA TGTGCCAGCAGGGAGACAGGGGCCAATGAAAAACTGTTTTTT.

CDR3: CASSMTGGNEQFF. The CDR3 nucleotides read TGCGCCAGCAGCATGACAGGGGGCAATGAGCAGTTCTTC. This sequence joins TRBV5-1 and TRBJ2-1, with 9 bases identical to TRBD1. The CDR3 is made up of 13 amino acids. After removal of 4 bases from V and 6 bases from J, the junction contained 2 bases not matched to a gene. Germline CDR1 SGHRS, CDR2 YFSETQ.

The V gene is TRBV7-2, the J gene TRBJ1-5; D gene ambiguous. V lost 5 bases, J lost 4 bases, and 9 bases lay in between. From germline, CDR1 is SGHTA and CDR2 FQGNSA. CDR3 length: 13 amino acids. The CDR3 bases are TGTGCCAGCAGCCTACGGCAGAATCAGCCCCAGCATTTT. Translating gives CASSLRQNQPQHF.

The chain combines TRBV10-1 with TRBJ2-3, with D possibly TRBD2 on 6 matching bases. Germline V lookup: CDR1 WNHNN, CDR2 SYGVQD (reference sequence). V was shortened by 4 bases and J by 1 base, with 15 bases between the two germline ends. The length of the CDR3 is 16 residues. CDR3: CASSGEDTLRTDTQYF. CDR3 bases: TGCGCCAGCAGTGGGGAGGACACACTCCGCACAGATACGCAGTATTTT.

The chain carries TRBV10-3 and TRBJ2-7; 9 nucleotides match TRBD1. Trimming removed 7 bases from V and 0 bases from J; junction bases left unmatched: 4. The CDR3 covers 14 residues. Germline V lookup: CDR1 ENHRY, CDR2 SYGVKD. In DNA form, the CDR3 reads TGTGCCATCAAGTTGGGACAGGGCTCCTACGAGCAGTACTTC. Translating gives CAIKLGQGSYEQYF.

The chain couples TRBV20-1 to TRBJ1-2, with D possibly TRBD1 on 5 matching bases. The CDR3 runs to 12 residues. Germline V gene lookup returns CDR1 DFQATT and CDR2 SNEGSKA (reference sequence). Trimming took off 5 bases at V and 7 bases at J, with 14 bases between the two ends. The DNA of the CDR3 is TGCAGTGCTGGGACGGGAGCCGGTGGCTACACCTTC. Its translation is CSAGTGAGGYTF.

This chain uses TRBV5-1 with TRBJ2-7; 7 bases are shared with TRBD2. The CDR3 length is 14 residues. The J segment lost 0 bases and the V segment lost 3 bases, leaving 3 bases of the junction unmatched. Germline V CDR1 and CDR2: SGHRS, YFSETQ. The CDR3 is CASSWGGTSYEQYF. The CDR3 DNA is TGCGCCAGCAGCTGGGGGGGGACCTCCTACGAGCAGTACTTC.

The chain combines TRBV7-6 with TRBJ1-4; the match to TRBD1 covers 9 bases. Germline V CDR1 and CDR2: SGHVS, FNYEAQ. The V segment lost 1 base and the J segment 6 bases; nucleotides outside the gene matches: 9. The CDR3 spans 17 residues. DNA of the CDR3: TGTGCCAGCAGCTTAGTCGGTGGGGACAGGGTGTATGAAAAACTGTTTTTT. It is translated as CASSLVGGDRVYEKLFF.

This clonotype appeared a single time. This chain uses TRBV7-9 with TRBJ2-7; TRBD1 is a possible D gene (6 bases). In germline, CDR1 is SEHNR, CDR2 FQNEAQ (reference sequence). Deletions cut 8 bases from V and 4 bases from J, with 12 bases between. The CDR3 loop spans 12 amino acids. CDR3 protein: CASAAQGYEQYF. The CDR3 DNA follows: TGTGCCAGCGCGGCCCAGGGGTACGAGCAGTACTTC.

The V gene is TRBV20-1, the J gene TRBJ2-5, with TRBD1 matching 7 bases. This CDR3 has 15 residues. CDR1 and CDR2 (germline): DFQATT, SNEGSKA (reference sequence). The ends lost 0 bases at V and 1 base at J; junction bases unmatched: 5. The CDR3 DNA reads TGCAGTGCTAGAGATCCAGGGGGTTTCCAAGAGACCCAGTACTTC. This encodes CSARDPGGFQETQYF.

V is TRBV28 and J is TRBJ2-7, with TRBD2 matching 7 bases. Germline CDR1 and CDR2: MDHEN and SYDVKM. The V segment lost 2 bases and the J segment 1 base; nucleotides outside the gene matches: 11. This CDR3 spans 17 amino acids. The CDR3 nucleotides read TGTGCCAGCAGTTTAGGGGACGGCGGGAGTGCATCCTACGAGCAGTACTTC. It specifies CASSLGDGGSASYEQYF.

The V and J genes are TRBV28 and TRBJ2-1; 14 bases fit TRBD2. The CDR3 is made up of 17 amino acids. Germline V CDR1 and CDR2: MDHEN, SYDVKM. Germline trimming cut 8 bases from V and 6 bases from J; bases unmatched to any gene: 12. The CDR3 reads CASPPGLAGVRVNEQFF. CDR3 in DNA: TGTGCCAGCCCCCCGGGACTAGCGGGAGTTCGGGTCAATGAGCAGTTCTTC.

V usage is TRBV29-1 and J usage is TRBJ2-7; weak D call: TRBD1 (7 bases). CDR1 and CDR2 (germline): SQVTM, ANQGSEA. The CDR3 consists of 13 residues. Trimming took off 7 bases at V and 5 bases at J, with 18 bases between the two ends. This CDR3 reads CSARGQTRHEQYF. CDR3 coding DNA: TGCAGCGCGCGGGGACAGACTAGGCACGAGCAGTACTTC.

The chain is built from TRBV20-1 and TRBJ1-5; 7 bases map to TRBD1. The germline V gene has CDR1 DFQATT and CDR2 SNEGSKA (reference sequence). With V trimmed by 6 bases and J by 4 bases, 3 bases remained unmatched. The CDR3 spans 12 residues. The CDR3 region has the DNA TGCAGTGCCTCGGGACAGAATCAGCCCCAGCATTTT. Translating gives CSASGQNQPQHF.

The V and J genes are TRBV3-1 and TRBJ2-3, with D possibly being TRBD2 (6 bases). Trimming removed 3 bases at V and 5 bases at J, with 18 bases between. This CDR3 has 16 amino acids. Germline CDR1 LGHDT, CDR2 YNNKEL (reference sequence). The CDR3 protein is CASSHWPSAGGDTQYF. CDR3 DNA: TGTGCCAGCAGCCATTGGCCTAGCGCCGGGGGAGATACGCAGTATTTT.

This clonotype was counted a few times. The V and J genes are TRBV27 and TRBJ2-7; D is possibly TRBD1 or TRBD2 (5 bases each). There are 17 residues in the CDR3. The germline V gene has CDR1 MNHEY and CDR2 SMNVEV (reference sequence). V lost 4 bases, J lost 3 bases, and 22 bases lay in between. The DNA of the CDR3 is TGTGCCAGCAGTTCGGGCCCCACAGGATTCGGGGACTACGAGCAGTACTTC. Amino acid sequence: CASSSGPTGFGDYEQYF.

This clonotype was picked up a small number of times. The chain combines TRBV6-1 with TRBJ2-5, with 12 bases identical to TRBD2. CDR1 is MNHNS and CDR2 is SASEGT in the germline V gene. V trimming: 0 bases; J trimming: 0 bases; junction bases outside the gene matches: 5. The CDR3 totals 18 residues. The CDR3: CASSEARTSGTYQETQYF. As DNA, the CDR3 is TGTGCCAGCAGTGAAGCAAGGACTAGCGGGACGTACCAAGAGACCCAGTACTTC.

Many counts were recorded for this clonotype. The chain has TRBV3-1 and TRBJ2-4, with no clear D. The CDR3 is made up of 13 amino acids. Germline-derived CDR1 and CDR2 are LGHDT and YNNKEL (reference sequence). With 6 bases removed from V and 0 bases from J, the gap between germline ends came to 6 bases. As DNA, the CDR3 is TGTGCCAGCAGTGGTTTAGCCAAAAACATTCAGTACTTC. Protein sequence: CASSGLAKNIQYF.

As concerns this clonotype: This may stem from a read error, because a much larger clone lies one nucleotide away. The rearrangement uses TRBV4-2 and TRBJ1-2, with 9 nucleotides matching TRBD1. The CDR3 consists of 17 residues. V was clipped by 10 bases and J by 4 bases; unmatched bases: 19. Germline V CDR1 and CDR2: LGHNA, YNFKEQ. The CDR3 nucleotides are TGTGCCAACAGTCCGAACCGTCCGGGACAGGGACTCTATGGCTACACCTTC. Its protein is CANSPNRPGQGLYGYTF.

CDR3 coding DNA: TGTGCCAGTAGACGGAGGGACGGCAATCAGCCCCAGCATTTT. This gives the protein CASRRRDGNQPQHF. V is TRBV19 and J is TRBJ1-5; tentative D call: TRBD1 (5 bases). The CDR3 is made up of 14 amino acids. V was trimmed by 6 bases and J by 2 bases, leaving 11 bases between them. In germline, CDR1 is LNHDA, CDR2 SQIVND (reference sequence).

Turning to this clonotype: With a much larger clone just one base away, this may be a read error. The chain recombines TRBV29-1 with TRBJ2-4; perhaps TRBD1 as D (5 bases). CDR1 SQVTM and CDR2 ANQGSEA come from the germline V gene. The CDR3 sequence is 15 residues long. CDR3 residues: CGVEDSPGAKNIQYF. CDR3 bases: TGCGGCGTTGAAGACAGCCCCGGAGCCAAAAACATTCAGTACTTC.

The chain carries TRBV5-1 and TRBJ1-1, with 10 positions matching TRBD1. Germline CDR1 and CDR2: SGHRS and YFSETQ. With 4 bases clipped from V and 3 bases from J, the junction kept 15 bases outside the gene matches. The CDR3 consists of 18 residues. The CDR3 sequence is CASSARQGAMSWDTEAFF. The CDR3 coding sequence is TGCGCCAGCAGCGCAAGACAGGGGGCCATGTCCTGGGACACTGAAGCTTTCTTT.

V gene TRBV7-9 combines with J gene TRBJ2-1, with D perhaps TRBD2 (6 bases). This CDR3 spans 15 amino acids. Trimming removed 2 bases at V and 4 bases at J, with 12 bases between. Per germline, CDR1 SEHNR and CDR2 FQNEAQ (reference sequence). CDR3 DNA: TGTGCCAGCAGCTTAAGTTCTAGCGAATACAATGAGCAGTTCTTC. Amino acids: CASSLSSSEYNEQFF.

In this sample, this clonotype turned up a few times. The CDR3 DNA is TGCAGTGCTCTCGGGACATCTAGCACAGATACGCAGTATTTT. This codes for CSALGTSSTDTQYF. The chain uses TRBV20-1 and TRBJ2-3, with D possibly matching TRBD1 (6 bases). CDR1 and CDR2 (germline): DFQATT, SNEGSKA (reference sequence). The V gene lost 5 bases and the J gene lost 0 bases, with 12 bases spanning the gap. This CDR3 has 14 residues.